This is a list of T cell receptor beta chains from one sample in a study of blood T cell repertoires in COVID-19. Assay: immunoSEQ multiplex PCR; the TCRdb copy retains only in-frame clones and omits some. The sample includes under 300,000 clones, more than 75% of them seen just once. Material for sequencing was peripheral blood. The receptors here all came from a woman aged 70-85 years with active or convalescent COVID-19. Both conserved end residues are part of each CDR3. D genes are given only for firm matches. The size field is filled for only some rows; it gives once, few, many or a size class.

abundance,d_gene,j_gene,v_gene,CDR3aa,CDR3nt
once,NA,TRBJ1-5,TRBV2,CASSDGGGAYQPQHF,TGTGCCAGCAGTGATGGTGGGGGGGCATATCAGCCCCAGCATTTT
once,NA,TRBJ2-5,TRBV5-1,CASSLGRYRERETQYF,TGCGCCAGCAGCTTGGGTCGTTACAGGGAACGAGAGACCCAGTACTTC
once,TRBD1,TRBJ2-1,TRBV19,CASLGQGAPNEQFF,TGTGCCAGCTTGGGACAGGGGGCACCCAATGAGCAGTTCTTC
NA,TRBD1,TRBJ1-1,TRBV9,CASSVVLGQGGTEVFF,TGTGCCAGCAGCGTAGTTTTGGGACAGGGAGGGACTGAAGTTTTCTTT
once,NA,TRBJ1-6,TRBV3-1/TRBV3-2,CASSQVTSEPLHF,TGTGCCAGCAGCCAAGTGACATCAGAACCCCTCCACTTT
NA,NA,TRBJ1-4,TRBV6-5,CASSRGGFEKLFF,TGTGCCAGCAGTCGGGGGGGCTTTGAAAAACTGTTTTTT
NA,NA,TRBJ1-1,TRBV5-1,CASSLKGGAPTEAFF,TGCGCCAGCAGCTTAAAAGGGGGGGCGCCCACTGAAGCTTTCTTT
NA,NA,TRBJ1-2,TRBV15,CATSRDSSSGYTF,TGTGCCACCAGCAGAGATAGCAGCTCTGGCTACACCTTC
NA,NA,TRBJ1-1,TRBV25-1,CASSEARGANTEAFF,TGTGCCAGCAGTGAAGCCCGGGGGGCGAACACTGAAGCTTTCTTT
few,NA,TRBJ1-4,TRBV20-1,CSASLNEKLFF,TGCAGTGCTTCCCTTAATGAAAAACTGTTTTTT
once,NA,TRBJ2-7,TRBV5-1,CASGREAPYEQYF,TGCGCCAGCGGCAGGGAGGCTCCCTACGAGCAGTACTTC